This T cell receptor (beta chain) was recorded in a study of T cell responses to AZD1222 COVID-19 vaccine. TCRdb keeps only in-frame clones here, not all; method: immunoSEQ multiplex PCR. The table records about 86,000 clones, around nine tenths of them present only once. The CDR3 is 14 residues long. The germline V gene encodes CDR1 SGHDT and CDR2 YYEEEE. V shed 0 bases and J shed 0 bases, with 6 bases lying between them. This chain connects TRBV5-6 to TRBJ1-1; D not resolved. This specimen consisted of peripheral blood, obtained on day 0 of AZD1222 vaccination. The clonotype comes from an adult in good health. The CDR3 bases are TGTGCCAGCAGCTTGGAGGGCTTGAACACTGAAGCTTTCTTT. Translated: CASSLEGLNTEAFF.